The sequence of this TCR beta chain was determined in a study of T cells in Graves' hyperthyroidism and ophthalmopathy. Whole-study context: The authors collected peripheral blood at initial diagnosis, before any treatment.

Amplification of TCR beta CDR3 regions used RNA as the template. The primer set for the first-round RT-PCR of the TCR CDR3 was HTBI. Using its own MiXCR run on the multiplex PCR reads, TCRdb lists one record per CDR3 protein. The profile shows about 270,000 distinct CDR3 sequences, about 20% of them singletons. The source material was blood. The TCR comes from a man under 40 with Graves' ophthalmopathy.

The CDR3, as DNA: TGCAGCGTGGCGACAGGGAGCTACGAGCAGTACTTC. It yields the protein CSVATGSYEQYF. The genes are TRBV29-1 and TRBJ2-7; TRBD1 matches 7 bases. J lost 3 bases, V lost 6 bases, and 5 bases had no gene match. Germline CDR1 and CDR2: SQVTM and ANQGSEA. This CDR3 has 12 amino acids.